In this sample, the clone carrying this T cell receptor (beta chain) turned up once. What it binds is unknown. This CDR3 has 15 amino acids. The germline gives CDR1 SNHLY, CDR2 FYNNEI. Trimming removed 6 bases from V and 0 bases from J; junction bases left unmatched: 6. Profiling relied on immunoSEQ multiplex PCR, and the TCRdb table lists in-frame clones only, not all of them. The table lists about 16,000 clones, 90% to 95% of them singletons. The data originate from a study of blood T cell dynamics during melanoma immunotherapy. General study results and limits: PBMC repertoires of eventual disease-control patients split at W3 into clonality or diversity gains.

Time point indicated: pre-treatment baseline. Blood was drawn before treatment and at week 3 after checkpoint blockade. Apart from a couple of fast progressors, RECIST 1.1 response was judged 12 weeks post-infusion. This receptor was identified in a human donor with melanoma. V usage is TRBV2 and J usage is TRBJ2-7, with TRBD1 matching over 9 bases. This sample comprised blood, obtained from a patient treated with checkpoint blockade. The CDR3 DNA reads as TGTGCCAGCAGGTACGGGACAGGGCCCTCCTACGAGCAGTACTTC. This codes for CASRYGTGPSYEQYF.